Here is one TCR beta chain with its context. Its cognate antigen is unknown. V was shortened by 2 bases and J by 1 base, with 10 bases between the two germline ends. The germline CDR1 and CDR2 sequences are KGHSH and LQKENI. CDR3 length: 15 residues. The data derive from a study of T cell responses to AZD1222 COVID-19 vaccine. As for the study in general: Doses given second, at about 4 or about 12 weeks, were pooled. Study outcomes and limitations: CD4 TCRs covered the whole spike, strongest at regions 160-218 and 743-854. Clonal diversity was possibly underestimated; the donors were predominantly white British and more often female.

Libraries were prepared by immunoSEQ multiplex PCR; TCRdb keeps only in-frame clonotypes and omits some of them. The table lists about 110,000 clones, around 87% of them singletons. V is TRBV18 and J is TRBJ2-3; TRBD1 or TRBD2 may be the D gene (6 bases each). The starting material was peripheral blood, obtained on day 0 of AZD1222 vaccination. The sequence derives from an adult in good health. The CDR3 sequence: CASSPIRGRTDTQYF. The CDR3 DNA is TGTGCCAGCTCACCAATCCGGGGGCGCACAGATACGCAGTATTTT.